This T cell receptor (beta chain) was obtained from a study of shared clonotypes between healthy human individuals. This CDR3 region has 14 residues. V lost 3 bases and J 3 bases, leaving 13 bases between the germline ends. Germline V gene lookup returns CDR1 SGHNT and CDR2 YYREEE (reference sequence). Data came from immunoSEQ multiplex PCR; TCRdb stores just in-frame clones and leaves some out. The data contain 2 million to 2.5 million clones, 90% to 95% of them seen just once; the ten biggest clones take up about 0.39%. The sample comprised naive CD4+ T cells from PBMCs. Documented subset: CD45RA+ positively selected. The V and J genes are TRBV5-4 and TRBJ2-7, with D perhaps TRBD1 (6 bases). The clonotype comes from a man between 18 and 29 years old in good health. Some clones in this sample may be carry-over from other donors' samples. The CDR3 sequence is CASSSRTDLYEQYF. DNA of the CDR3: TGTGCCAGCAGCTCTCGGACAGACCTCTACGAGCAGTACTTC.